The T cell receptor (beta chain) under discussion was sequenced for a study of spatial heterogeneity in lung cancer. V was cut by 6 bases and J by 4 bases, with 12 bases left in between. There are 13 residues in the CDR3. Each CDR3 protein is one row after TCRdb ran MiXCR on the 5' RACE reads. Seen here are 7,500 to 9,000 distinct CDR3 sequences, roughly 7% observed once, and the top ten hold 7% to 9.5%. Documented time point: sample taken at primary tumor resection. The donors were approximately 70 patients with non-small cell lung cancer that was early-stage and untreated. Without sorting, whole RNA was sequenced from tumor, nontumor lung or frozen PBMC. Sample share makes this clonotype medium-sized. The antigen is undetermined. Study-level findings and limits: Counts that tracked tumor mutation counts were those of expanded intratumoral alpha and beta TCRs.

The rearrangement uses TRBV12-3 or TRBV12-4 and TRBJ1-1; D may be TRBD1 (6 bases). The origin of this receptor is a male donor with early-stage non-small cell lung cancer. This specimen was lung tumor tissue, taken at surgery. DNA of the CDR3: TGTGCCAGCAGCCAGGGACAAAGCACTGAAGCTTTCTTT. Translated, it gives CASSQGQSTEAFF.